This T cell receptor (beta chain) was sequenced during a study of human T cells and chemical hapten exposure. Time point defined: pre-sensitization, week 0. Described treatment: therapeutic diphenylcyclopropenone sensitization with weekly scalp DPC. Unmatched junction bases numbered 12, after V lost 2 bases and J lost 11 bases. This CDR3 region has 15 residues. Germline V CDR1 and CDR2: LGHNT, FRNRAP. TCRdb ran MiXCR on the RACE reads and lists one entry per CDR3 protein. The table records 90,000 or so distinct CDR3 sequences, 8.5% of them present only once. In this sample, this clonotype turned up many times. What it recognizes is unknown. General study results and limits: PT1 expanded TCR numbers tracked positively with patch test score.

The genes are TRBV12-5 and TRBJ1-1; TRBD1 aligns across 9 bases. The receptor was derived from a man aged 35-49 years with alopecia areata. Some clones in this sample may be carry-over from other donors' samples. The specimen was whole blood, collected in connection with sensitization to the hapten diphenylcyclopropenone (DPC). CDR3 nucleotides: TGTGCTAGTGGTTTGCGAGAGGACAGGGGCCTTCTTGCTTTCTTT. Protein: CASGLREDRGLLAFF. Supplemented by reference TRBV12-5 and TRBJ1-1, the full variable domain reads DARVTQTPRHKVTEMGQEVTMRCQPILGHNTVFWYRQTMMQGLELLAYFRNRAPLDDSGMPKDRFSAEMPDATLATLKIQPSEPRDSAVYFCASGLREDRGLLAFFGQGTRLTVV.